This T cell receptor (beta chain) came from a study of control samples from healthy donors and cancer patients. This CDR3 has 13 amino acids. Trimming removed 3 bases from V and 3 bases from J, with 8 bases in between. Germline lookup yields CDR1 SEHNR and CDR2 FQNEAQ (reference sequence). The repertoire was sequenced with immunoSEQ multiplex PCR; TCRdb's copy has only in-frame clones and lacks some. The table has some 140,000 clones, roughly 92% seen once. The sequencing sample was made of blood. The sequence was collected from a man younger than 40 in good health. The J gene is TRBJ1-1, the V gene TRBV7-9, with D perhaps TRBD1 (6 bases). CDR3 amino acids: CASSFRQDTEAFF. The CDR3, as DNA: TGTGCCAGCAGCTTTAGACAGGACACTGAAGCTTTCTTT.